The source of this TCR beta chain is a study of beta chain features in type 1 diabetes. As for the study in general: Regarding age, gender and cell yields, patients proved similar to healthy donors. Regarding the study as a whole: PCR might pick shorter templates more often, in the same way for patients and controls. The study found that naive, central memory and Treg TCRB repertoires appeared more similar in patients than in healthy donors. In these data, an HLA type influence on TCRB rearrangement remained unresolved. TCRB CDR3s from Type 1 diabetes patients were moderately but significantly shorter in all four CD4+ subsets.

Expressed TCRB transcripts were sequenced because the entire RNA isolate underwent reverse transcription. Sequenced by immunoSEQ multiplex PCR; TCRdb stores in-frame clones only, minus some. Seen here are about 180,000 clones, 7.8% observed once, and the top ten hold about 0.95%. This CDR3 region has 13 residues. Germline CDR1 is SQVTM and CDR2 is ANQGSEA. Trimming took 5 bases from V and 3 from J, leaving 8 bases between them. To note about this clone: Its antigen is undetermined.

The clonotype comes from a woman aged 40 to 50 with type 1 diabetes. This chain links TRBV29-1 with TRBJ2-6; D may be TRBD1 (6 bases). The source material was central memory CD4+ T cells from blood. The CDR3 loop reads CSVPGDGANVLTF. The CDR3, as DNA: TGCAGCGTTCCAGGGGATGGGGCCAACGTCCTGACTTTC.